This T cell receptor (beta chain) was recovered during a study of blood T cell repertoires in COVID-19. Profiling relied on immunoSEQ multiplex PCR, and the TCRdb table lists in-frame clones only, not all of them. The data hold approximately 300,000 clones, with about four fifths observed a single time. This clone was picked up a small number of times. Germline values: CDR1 SGHNT, CDR2 YYREEE (reference sequence). CDR3 size: 15 residues. V trimming: 4 bases; J trimming: 15 bases; junction bases outside the gene matches: 11. The V call is TRBV5-4, the J call TRBJ2-1; TRBD2 matches 15 bases. The TCR originated in a woman in her forties or fifties with acute or convalescent COVID-19. The sequenced material came from peripheral blood. This chain's CDR3 is CASSVGLAGGPDRFF. CDR3 in DNA: TGTGCCAGCAGCGTGGGACTAGCGGGAGGCCCTGATCGGTTCTTC.